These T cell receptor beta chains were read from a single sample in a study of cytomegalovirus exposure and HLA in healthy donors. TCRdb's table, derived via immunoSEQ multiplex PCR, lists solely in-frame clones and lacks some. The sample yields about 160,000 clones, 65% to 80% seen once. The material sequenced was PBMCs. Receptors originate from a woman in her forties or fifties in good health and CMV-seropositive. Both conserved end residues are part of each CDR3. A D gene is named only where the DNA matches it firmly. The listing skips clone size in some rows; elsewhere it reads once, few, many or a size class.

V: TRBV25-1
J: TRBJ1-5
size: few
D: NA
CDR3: CASSNRVGQPQHF
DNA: TGTGCCAGCAGTAACAGGGTGGGCCAGCCCCAGCATTTT

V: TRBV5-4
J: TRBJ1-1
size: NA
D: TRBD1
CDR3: CASSPGQMNTEAFF
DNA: TGTGCCAGCAGCCCGGGACAGATGAACACTGAAGCTTTCTTT

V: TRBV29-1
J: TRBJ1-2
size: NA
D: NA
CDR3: CSVETGYGYTF
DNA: TGCAGCGTTGAGACAGGATATGGCTACACCTTC

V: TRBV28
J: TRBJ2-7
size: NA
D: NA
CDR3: CASSFGLSSYEQYF
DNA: TGTGCCAGCAGTTTCGGTCTGAGCTCCTACGAGCAGTACTTC

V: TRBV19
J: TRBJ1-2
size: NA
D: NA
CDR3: CASSIGKQPQVYGYTF
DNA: TGTGCCAGTAGTATAGGAAAGCAGCCCCAGGTCTATGGCTACACCTTC

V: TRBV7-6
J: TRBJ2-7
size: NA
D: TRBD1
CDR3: CASSSPGQGAGEQYF
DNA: TGTGCCAGCAGCTCGCCGGGACAGGGGGCAGGGGAGCAGTACTTC

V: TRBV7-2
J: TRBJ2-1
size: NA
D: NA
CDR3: CASSFMGGKGSYNEQFF
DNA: TGTGCCAGCAGCTTTATGGGGGGAAAGGGCTCCTACAATGAGCAGTTCTTC

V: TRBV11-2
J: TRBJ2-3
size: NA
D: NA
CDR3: CASSSRERGTDTQYF
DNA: TGTGCCAGCAGCTCCCGGGAGCGAGGCACAGATACGCAGTATTTT

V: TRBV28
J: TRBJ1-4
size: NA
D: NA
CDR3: CASNSGRGNEKLFF
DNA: TGTGCCAGCAATAGCGGTCGGGGTAATGAAAAACTGTTTTTT

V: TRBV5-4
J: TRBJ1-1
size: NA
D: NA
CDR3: CASSPPETGEAFF
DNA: TGTGCCAGCAGCCCCCCGGAAACAGGTGAAGCTTTCTTT

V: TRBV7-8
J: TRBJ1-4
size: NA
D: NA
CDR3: CASSFSVGGVREKLFF
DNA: TGTGCCAGCAGCTTCTCGGTCGGGGGGGTTCGGGAAAAACTGTTTTTT

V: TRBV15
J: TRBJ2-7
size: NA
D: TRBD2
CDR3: CATSRDGSGTSVNEQYF
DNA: TGTGCCACCAGCAGAGATGGGTCCGGGACTAGCGTCAACGAGCAGTACTTC

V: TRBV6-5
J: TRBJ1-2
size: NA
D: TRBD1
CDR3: CASRTGGSYGYTF
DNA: TGTGCCAGCAGGACAGGGGGCTCGTATGGCTACACCTTC

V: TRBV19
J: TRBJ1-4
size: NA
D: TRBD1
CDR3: CASNTPGQGVELFF
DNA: TGTGCCAGTAATACCCCGGGACAGGGAGTGGAACTGTTTTTT

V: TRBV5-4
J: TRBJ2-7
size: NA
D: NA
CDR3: CASSLRQGLSYEQYF
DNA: TGTGCCAGCAGCTTGAGGCAGGGACTGTCCTACGAGCAGTACTTC

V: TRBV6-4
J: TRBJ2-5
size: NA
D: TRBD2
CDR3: CASSDSVAGALETQYF
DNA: TGTGCCAGCAGTGACTCAGTAGCGGGGGCTTTGGAGACCCAGTACTTC

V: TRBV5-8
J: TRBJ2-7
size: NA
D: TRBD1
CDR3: CASSTRKGTGDYEQYF
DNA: TGTGCCAGCAGCACCAGGAAGGGGACAGGGGACTACGAGCAGTACTTC

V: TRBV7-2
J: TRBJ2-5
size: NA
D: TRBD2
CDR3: CASSLDSGGALETQYF
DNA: TGTGCCAGCAGCTTAGATAGCGGGGGGGCCTTGGAGACCCAGTACTTC

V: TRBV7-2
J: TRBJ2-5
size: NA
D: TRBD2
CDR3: CASSPGGLAGETQYF
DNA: TGTGCCAGCAGCCCTGGTGGGCTAGCGGGGGAGACCCAGTACTTC

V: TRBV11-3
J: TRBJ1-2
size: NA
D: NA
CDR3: CASGWAANYGYTF
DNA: TGTGCCAGCGGCTGGGCCGCTAACTATGGCTACACCTTC

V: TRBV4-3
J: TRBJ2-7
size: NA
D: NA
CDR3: CASSQESWGLRDEQYF
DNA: TGCGCCAGCAGCCAAGAGAGCTGGGGGCTTCGCGACGAGCAGTACTTC

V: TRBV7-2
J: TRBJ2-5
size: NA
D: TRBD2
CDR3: CASTWGGPGETQYF
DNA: TGTGCCAGCACCTGGGGGGGTCCCGGGGAGACCCAGTACTTC